The clone carrying this TCR beta chain was detected only a few times. What it binds is unknown. The junction differs from germline at one of its ends, possibly a read error. The data were taken from a study of tumor-infiltrating lymphocytes in primary liver carcinoma. This CDR3 has 20 residues. The germline V gene encodes CDR1 SGHRS and CDR2 YFSETQ. The tissue used was unsorted bulk material of about 19-33 mg. RNA and DNA were co-extracted from it with the AllPrep DNA/RNA mini kit. Sampling was performed at five separate regions of each tumor. There were over 85% viable tumor cells in every single sample of tumor. Study results and limitations: It was tumor-adjacent and tumor-blood pairs that overlapped less than tumor region pairs did. Merely some 8-24% of top clones spanned all five tumor regions.

Priming with a constant-region primer yielded TCR beta cDNA from roughly 490 ng total RNA. Library construction for TCR beta comprised three nested multiplex PCR rounds performed with slightly modified ARM-PCR. The first two PCR rounds used TRBV1-TRBV30 forward primers with a C-beta reverse primer, about 10 cycles each. TCRdb called the multiplex PCR reads again in MiXCR, with one record for every CDR3 protein. The sample includes around 29,000 distinct CDR3 sequences, roughly two thirds of them seen just once. The TCR sequence derives from a woman in her twenties or thirties with primary liver carcinoma and hepatitis B virus infection. The J gene is TRBJ2-6, the V gene TRBV5-1; 8 positions match TRBD1. Material: liver tumor tissue from sampling region 3. Subset in this sample: tumor region T3, left-lateral pole. The chain's CDR3 is CASSLGAGGGSASEANVLTF. In DNA form, the CDR3 reads TGCGCCAGCAGCTTGGGGGCAGGGGGCGGTTCGGCCTCTGAGGCCAACGTCCTGACTTTC.